This T cell receptor beta chain was sequenced in a study of cytomegalovirus exposure and HLA in healthy donors. Study-level results: A later analysis, which compared TCR beta chains of equal frequency, found the HLA-associated ones more clonally expanded. Cytomegalovirus-associated status was assigned to about 180 TCR beta chains. Association with HLA alleles at 0.05 false discovery rate was found for 16,951 TCR beta sequences in a later analysis.

PCR amplification relied on 60 Vbeta primers (plus 13 Jbeta primers). Profiling relied on immunoSEQ multiplex PCR, and the TCRdb table lists in-frame clones only, not all of them. The data contain some 200,000 clones, around three quarters of them singletons. Trimming left V 5 bases short and J 3 bases short, with 8 bases between. Germline-derived CDR1 and CDR2 are SGHRS and YFSETQ. The CDR3 has 13 residues. The donors comprised healthy bone marrow donors. As regards this clone: Its antigen is as yet unknown.

This TCR came from a woman in her forties or fifties in good health and CMV-seronegative. The V and J genes are TRBV5-1 and TRBJ2-2; D is perhaps TRBD1 (6 bases). Sequenced sample: PBMCs. CDR3 in DNA: TGCGCCAGCAGGGACAGCTACACCGGGGAGCTGTTTTTT. Its translation: CASRDSYTGELFF. Using reference TRBV5-1 and TRBJ2-2 for the parts outside the CDR3, the full variable domain is KAGVTQTPRYLIKTRGQQVTLSCSPISGHRSVSWYQQTPGQGLQFLFEYFSETQRNKGNFPGRFSGRQFSNSRSEMNVSTLELGDSALYLCASRDSYTGELFFGEGSRLTVL.